Following are 16 T cell receptor beta chains from one sample sequenced in a study of blood T cell repertoires in COVID-19. The assay was immunoSEQ multiplex PCR, and TCRdb's table has in-frame clones only and misses some. The sample has about 390,000 clones; around nine tenths are singletons. What was sequenced was PBMCs or T cells enriched from blood (not recorded which). All receptors come from a woman aged 45-65 years who had recovered from COVID-19.

This clone was recorded only once. This rearrangement joins TRBV2 to TRBJ2-7; 9 bases are shared with TRBD1. The CDR3 covers 15 residues. Germline CDR1 SNHLY, CDR2 FYNNEI. Germline trimming cut 8 bases from V and 6 bases from J; bases unmatched to any gene: 14. This CDR3 reads CASAPRDREGLEQYF. In DNA form, the CDR3 reads TGTGCCAGCGCGCCCCGGGACAGGGAGGGACTCGAGCAGTACTTC.

The rearrangement uses TRBV30 and TRBJ1-4, with D possibly TRBD1 on 6 matching bases. Germline CDR1 GTSNPN, CDR2 SVGIG (reference sequence). The CDR3 is made up of 13 amino acids. The V gene lost 3 bases and the J gene lost 5 bases, with 10 bases spanning the gap. The chain's CDR3 is CAWSRGRNEKLFF. The CDR3 bases are TGTGCCTGGAGCAGGGGAAGGAATGAAAAACTGTTTTTT.

The chain employs TRBV5-1 and TRBJ2-5, with a possible D match to TRBD2 (6 bases). The CDR3 has 14 residues. Per germline, CDR1 SGHRS and CDR2 YFSETQ. Trimming removed 2 bases at V and 1 base at J, with 9 bases between. The CDR3 is CASSLWGVQETQYF. CDR3 sequence (DNA): TGCGCCAGCAGCTTATGGGGGGTCCAAGAGACCCAGTACTTC. Full variable domain (rest looked up from reference TRBV5-1 and TRBJ2-5): KAGVTQTPRYLIKTRGQQVTLSCSPISGHRSVSWYQQTPGQGLQFLFEYFSETQRNKGNFPGRFSGRQFSNSRSEMNVSTLELGDSALYLCASSLWGVQETQYFGPGTRLLVL.

V gene TRBV6-1 combines with J gene TRBJ2-4, with 7 nucleotides matching TRBD1. This CDR3 spans 16 amino acids. V lost 4 bases to trimming and J lost 1 base; unmatched junction nucleotides: 7. Germline V lookup: CDR1 MNHNS, CDR2 SASEGT. The CDR3 DNA is TGTGCCAGCAGTGCCGACAGGGTTGGGGCCAAAAACATTCAGTACTTC. Translation: CASSADRVGAKNIQYF.

The chain combines TRBV30 with TRBJ1-4; 8 bases are shared with TRBD1. Germline values: CDR1 GTSNPN, CDR2 SVGIG (reference sequence). The trim removed 4 bases at V and 8 bases at J, leaving 6 bases unmatched. The CDR3 extends over 13 amino acids. In DNA form, the CDR3 reads TGTGCCTGGAAAGGACAGGGAGGCGAAAAACTGTTTTTT. Translation gives CAWKGQGGEKLFF.

The chain has TRBV12-3 or TRBV12-4 and TRBJ2-7; no firm D call. With 0 bases removed from V and 8 bases from J, the gap between germline ends came to 8 bases. The CDR3 extends over 12 amino acids. The CDR3 coding sequence is TGTGCCAGCAGTTTAGCGGCCAAGAAGCAGTACTTC. Its protein is CASSLAAKKQYF.

This clone appeared a single time. The rearrangement uses TRBV27 and TRBJ1-1; TRBD1 is a possible D gene (5 bases). The V end was cut by 5 bases, the J end by 0 bases, with 16 bases between. CDR1 and CDR2 from the germline V gene are MNHEY and SMNVEV (reference sequence). This CDR3 region has 16 residues. For the CDR3, the DNA is TGTGCCAGCAGTGGAAGTAAAGGAGGGGTGAACACTGAAGCTTTCTTT. Encoded protein: CASSGSKGGVNTEAFF.

J is TRBJ1-4 and V is TRBV4-2; D is uncertain. V was cut by 1 base and J by 5 bases, with 11 bases left in between. The CDR3 sequence is 15 residues long. CDR1 is LGHNA and CDR2 is YNFKEQ in the germline V gene. The CDR3 is CASSQARTPNEKLFF. The CDR3 region has the DNA TGTGCCAGCAGCCAAGCCCGAACACCCAATGAAAAACTGTTTTTT.

The V call is TRBV4-1, the J call TRBJ1-1; perhaps TRBD1 as D (6 bases). V lost 1 base to trimming and J lost 12 bases, with 21 bases between them. Germline values: CDR1 MGHRA, CDR2 YSYEKL. The CDR3 extends over 15 amino acids. Here the CDR3 DNA reads TGCGCCAGCAGCCAAGGCCAAGGACAGATGAAGAGATCTTTCTTT. Protein: CASSQGQGQMKRSFF.

The genes are TRBV7-8 and TRBJ2-7; maybe TRBD2 (6 bases). Germline CDR1 reads SGHVS; CDR2 reads FQNEAQ. V lost 5 bases and J lost 3, with 14 bases in between. The CDR3 is 14 amino acids. The CDR3 sequence is CASSRLGLIYEQYF. The DNA for the CDR3 is TGTGCCAGCAGCCGCCTGGGACTTATCTACGAGCAGTACTTC. Complete variable domain (other parts from reference TRBV7-8 and TRBJ2-7): GAGVSQSPRYKVAKRGQDVALRCDPISGHVSLFWYQQALGQGPEFLTYFQNEAQLDKSGLPSDRFFAERPEGSVSTLKIQRTQQEDSAVYLCASSRLGLIYEQYFGPGTRLTVT.

This chain uses TRBV7-3 with TRBJ2-1, with TRBD2 matching over 12 bases. Germline V gives CDR1 SGHTA, CDR2 FQGTGA. The CDR3 length is 15 residues. V gave up 7 bases and J gave up 6 bases; unmatched junction bases: 7. The CDR3 coding sequence is TGTGCCAGCACCTCTAGCGGGGGGGCCTCCAATGAGCAGTTCTTC. This sequence encodes CASTSSGGASNEQFF.

This clone was seen more than once but under ten times. The chain recombines TRBV10-2 with TRBJ1-5; D gene ambiguous. The CDR3 totals 14 residues. Per the germline V gene, CDR1 is WSHSY and CDR2 is SAAADI. Trimming removed 2 bases from V and 3 bases from J, with 8 bases in between. In DNA, the CDR3 is TGCGCCAGCAGTGAGAGTCAGGTCAATCAGCCCCAGCATTTT. The encoded protein is CASSESQVNQPQHF.

This sequence joins TRBV12-3 or TRBV12-4 and TRBJ1-1, with no clear D. V lost 4 bases to trimming and J lost 1 base, with 7 bases between them. The CDR3 totals 13 residues. This chain's CDR3 is CASSYTENTEAFF. In DNA form, the CDR3 reads TGTGCCAGCAGTTATACAGAGAACACTGAAGCTTTCTTT.

This chain connects TRBV21-1 to TRBJ1-2; the D call in the table, TRBD1, was not verified against the DNA. TRBV21-1 is a pseudogene locus. CDR3 length equals 14 residues. As DNA, the CDR3 is TGTGCCAGCAGGGTAGAAATGACAGGGGAGGACTACACCTTC. It specifies CASRVEMTGEDYTF.

The chain couples TRBV2 to TRBJ1-5; D perhaps matches TRBD1 (6 bases). The germline V and J ends were trimmed by 6 bases and 4 bases, with 10 bases remaining between them. This CDR3 contains 13 residues. In germline, CDR1 is SNHLY, CDR2 FYNNEI. The CDR3 loop is CASSSGVNQPQHF. In DNA form, the CDR3 reads TGTGCCAGCAGCTCAGGGGTAAATCAGCCCCAGCATTTT.

This clone was picked up a small number of times. The V gene is TRBV13, the J gene TRBJ2-2; D is perhaps TRBD1 (5 bases). Per the germline V gene, CDR1 is PRHDT and CDR2 is FYEKMQ (reference sequence). The CDR3 is 14 residues long. V dropped 5 bases and J dropped 4 bases, with 11 bases sitting between them. The CDR3 DNA sequence: TGTGCCAGCAGCCCAAGACAGCCCACCGGGGAGCTGTTTTTT. Amino acid sequence: CASSPRQPTGELFF.